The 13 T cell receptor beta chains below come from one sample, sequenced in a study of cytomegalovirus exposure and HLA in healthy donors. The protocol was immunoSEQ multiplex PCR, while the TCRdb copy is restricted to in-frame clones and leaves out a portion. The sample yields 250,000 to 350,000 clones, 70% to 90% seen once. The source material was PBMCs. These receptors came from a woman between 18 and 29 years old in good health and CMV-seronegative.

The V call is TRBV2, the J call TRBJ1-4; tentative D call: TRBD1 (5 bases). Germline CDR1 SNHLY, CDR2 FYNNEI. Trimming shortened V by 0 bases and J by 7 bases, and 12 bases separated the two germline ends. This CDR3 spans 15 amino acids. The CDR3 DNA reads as TGTGCCAGCAGTGAAGCGCTCGGGGGGATTGAAAAACTGTTTTTT. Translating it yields CASSEALGGIEKLFF. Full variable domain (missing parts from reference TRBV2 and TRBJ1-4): EPEVTQTPSHQVTQMGQEVILRCVPISNHLYFYWYRQILGQKVEFLVSFYNNEISEKSEIFDDQFSVERPDGSNFTLKIRSTKLEDSAMYFCASSEALGGIEKLFFGSGTQLSVL.

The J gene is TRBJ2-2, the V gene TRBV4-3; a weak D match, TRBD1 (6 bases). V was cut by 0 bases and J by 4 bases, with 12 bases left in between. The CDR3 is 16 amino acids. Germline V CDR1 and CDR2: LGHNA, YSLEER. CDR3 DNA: TGCGCCAGCAGCCAAGATCGGGACATTGTCACCGGGGAGCTGTTTTTT. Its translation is CASSQDRDIVTGELFF.

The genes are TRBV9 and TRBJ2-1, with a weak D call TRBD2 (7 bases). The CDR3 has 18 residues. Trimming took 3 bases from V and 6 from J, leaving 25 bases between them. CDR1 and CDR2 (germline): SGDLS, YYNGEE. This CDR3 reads CASSAMFGGAGDSNEQFF. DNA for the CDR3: TGTGCCAGCAGCGCAATGTTTGGGGGGGCGGGAGACTCCAATGAGCAGTTCTTC.

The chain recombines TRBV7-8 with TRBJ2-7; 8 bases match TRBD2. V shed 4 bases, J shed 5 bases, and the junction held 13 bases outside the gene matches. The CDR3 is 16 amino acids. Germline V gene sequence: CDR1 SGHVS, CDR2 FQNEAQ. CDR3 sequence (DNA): TGTGCCAGCAGCTGGGATAGCGGGATCACCGGCAACGAGCAGTACTTC. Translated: CASSWDSGITGNEQYF.

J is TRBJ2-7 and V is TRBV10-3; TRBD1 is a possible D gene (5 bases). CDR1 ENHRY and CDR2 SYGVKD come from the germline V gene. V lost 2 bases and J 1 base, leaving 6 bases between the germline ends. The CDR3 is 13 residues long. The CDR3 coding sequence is TGTGCCATCAGTGAGAGACAGTCCTACGAGCAGTACTTC. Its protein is CAISERQSYEQYF.

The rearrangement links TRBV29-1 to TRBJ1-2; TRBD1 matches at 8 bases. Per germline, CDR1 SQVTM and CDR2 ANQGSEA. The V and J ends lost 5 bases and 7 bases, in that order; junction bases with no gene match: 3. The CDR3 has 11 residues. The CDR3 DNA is TGCAGCGTTAGACAGGGGACTGGCTACACCTTC. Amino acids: CSVRQGTGYTF.

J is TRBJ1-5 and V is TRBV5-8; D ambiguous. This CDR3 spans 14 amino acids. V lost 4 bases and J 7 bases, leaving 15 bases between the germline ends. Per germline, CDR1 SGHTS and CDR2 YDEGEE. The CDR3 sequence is CASSPLGRRQPQHF. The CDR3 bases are TGTGCCAGCAGCCCCCTTGGGCGTAGACAGCCCCAGCATTTT.

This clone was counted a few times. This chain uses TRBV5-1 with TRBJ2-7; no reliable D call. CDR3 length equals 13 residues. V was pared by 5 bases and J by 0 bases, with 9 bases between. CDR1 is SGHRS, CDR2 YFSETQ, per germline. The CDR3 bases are TGCGCCAGCAGGCGTCCTAGCTCCTACGAGCAGTACTTC. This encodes CASRRPSSYEQYF.

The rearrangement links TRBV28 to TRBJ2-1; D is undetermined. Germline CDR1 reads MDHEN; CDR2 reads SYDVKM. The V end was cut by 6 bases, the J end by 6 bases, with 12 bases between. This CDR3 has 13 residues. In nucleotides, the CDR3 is TGTGCCAGCAGCCTTGGAAGAGGCAATGAGCAGTTCTTC. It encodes CASSLGRGNEQFF.

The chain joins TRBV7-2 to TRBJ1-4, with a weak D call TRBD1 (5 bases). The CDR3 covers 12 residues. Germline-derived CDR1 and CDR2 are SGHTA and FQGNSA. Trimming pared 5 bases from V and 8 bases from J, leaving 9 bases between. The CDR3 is CASSPGGEKLFF. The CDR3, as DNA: TGTGCCAGCAGCCCGGGGGGAGAAAAACTGTTTTTT.

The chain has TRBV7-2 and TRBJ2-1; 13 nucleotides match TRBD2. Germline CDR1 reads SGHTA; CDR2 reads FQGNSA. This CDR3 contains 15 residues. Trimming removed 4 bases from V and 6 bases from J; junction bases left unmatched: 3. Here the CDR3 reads CASSSTSGRGNEQFF. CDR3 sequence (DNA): TGTGCCAGCAGCTCTACTAGCGGGAGGGGCAATGAGCAGTTCTTC.

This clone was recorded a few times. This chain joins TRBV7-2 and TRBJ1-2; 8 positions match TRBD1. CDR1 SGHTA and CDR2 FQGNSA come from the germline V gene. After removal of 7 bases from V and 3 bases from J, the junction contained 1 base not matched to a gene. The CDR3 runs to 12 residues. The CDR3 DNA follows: TGTGCCAGCACAGGGGGCGACTATGGCTACACCTTC. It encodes CASTGGDYGYTF.

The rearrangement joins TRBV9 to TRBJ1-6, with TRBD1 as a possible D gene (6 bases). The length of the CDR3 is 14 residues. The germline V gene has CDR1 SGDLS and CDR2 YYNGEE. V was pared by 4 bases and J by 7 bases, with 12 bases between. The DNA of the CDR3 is TGTGCCAGCAGCTTGGGGGCTACCAATTCACCCCTCCACTTT. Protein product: CASSLGATNSPLHF.